The clone carrying this T cell receptor beta chain was counted between two and nine times. The antigen is unknown. One junction end disagrees with the germline gene, perhaps due to a read error. This entry belongs to a study of response to subunit inactivated influenza vaccine. CDR3 length: 11 amino acids. In germline, CDR1 is SSHAT, CDR2 FNYEAQ (reference sequence). Broader study findings: Each seasonal influenza vaccination, the authors suggested, recruits few new T cells.

TCRdb re-called the RT-PCR reads with MiXCR, one entry per CDR3 protein. In the table there are more than 700,000 distinct CDR3 sequences, 21% of which are singletons. This sample comprised PBMCs from blood, obtained around 5 days after vaccination. The origin of this receptor is a man between 45 and 60 years old who received an inactivated influenza vaccine. The J gene is TRBJ2-3, the V gene TRBV7-7; D not resolved. This chain's CDR3 is CASSSGATQYF. CDR3 DNA: TGTGCTAGCAGCTCCGGCGCGACGCAGTATTTT. Based on the CDR3 plus reference TRBV7-7 and TRBJ2-3, the full variable domain is GAGVSQSPRYKVTKRGQDVTLRCDPISSHATLYWYQQALGQGPEFLTYFNYEAQPDKSGLPSDRFSAERPEGSISTLTIQRTEQRDSAMYRCASSSGATQYFGPGTRLTVL.